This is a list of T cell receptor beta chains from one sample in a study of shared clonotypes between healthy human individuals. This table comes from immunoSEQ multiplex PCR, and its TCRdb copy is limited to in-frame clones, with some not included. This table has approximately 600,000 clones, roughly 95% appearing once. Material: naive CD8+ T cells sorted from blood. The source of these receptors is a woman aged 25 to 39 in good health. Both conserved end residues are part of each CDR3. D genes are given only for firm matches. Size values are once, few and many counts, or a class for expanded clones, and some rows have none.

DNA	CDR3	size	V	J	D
TGTGCCAGCAGTACTCCAGGGTACACCGGGGAGCTGTTTTTT	CASSTPGYTGELFF	.	TRBV28	TRBJ2-2	.
TGCAGCGTTGAAGTCGGGGGGCAAGCCTATGGCTACACCTTC	CSVEVGGQAYGYTF	.	TRBV29-1	TRBJ1-2	.
TGTGCCAGCAGTTGGGGGGGACAGGGTACTGAAGCTTTCTTT	CASSWGGQGTEAFF	.	TRBV27	TRBJ1-1	TRBD1
TGTGCCAGCAAGTGGGGATCCGGGGAGCTGTTTTTT	CASKWGSGELFF	.	TRBV2	TRBJ2-2	.
TGTGCCACCAGCAGAGAGACGGGAGTAAGGAATGAGCAGTTCTTC	CATSRETGVRNEQFF	.	TRBV15	TRBJ2-1	.
TGTGCCAGCAGAGCTCCGGGGACCCAGTACTTC	CASRAPGTQYF	.	TRBV25-1	TRBJ2-5	.
TGTGCCAGCAGGCCTCTGGACAGGTACGAGCAGTACTTC	CASRPLDRYEQYF	.	TRBV27	TRBJ2-7	TRBD1
TGCGCCAGCAGCTCGCCGGGACTACAAGAGACCCAGTACTTC	CASSSPGLQETQYF	.	TRBV4-1	TRBJ2-5	TRBD2
TGTGCCAGCAGCTCATCGGACAACACCTACCGGCAGAACACTGAAGCTTTCTTT	CASSSSDNTYRQNTEAFF	.	TRBV28	TRBJ1-1	.
TGCGCCAGCAGCTTGGGTGAGGGACCGTACGAGCAGTACTTC	CASSLGEGPYEQYF	.	TRBV5-1	TRBJ2-7	.
TGTGCCAGCAGCTTAGTTGCGGGAGGGCCCGGAGATACGCAGTATTTT	CASSLVAGGPGDTQYF	once	TRBV7-3	TRBJ2-3	TRBD2
TGCGCCAGCAGCCACCTCCCGACAGGGGATCGCACTGAAGCTTTCTTT	CASSHLPTGDRTEAFF	.	TRBV4-1	TRBJ1-1	TRBD1
TGTGCCAGCAGTAACAGGGGGTACTATGGCTACACCTTC	CASSNRGYYGYTF	few	TRBV27	TRBJ1-2	TRBD1
TGTGCCAGCAGTTTTCTTGCGGGCGAGCAGTACTTC	CASSFLAGEQYF	.	TRBV27	TRBJ2-7	.
TGTGCCAGCAGCTTAGGTCGGGGGAATAGCAATCAGCCCCAGCATTTT	CASSLGRGNSNQPQHF	once	TRBV7-8	TRBJ1-5	.
TGTGCCAGCAGCCCGGGACTCTCCTACGAGCAGTACTTC	CASSPGLSYEQYF	.	TRBV7-9	TRBJ2-7	.
TGCGCCAGCAGCTTTCCGGGCAGGGACTCTGGAAACACCATATATTTT	CASSFPGRDSGNTIYF	.	TRBV5-1	TRBJ1-3	.
TGTGCCAGCAGGCTGGACAGCTCCTACGAGCAGTACTTC	CASRLDSSYEQYF	.	TRBV5-6	TRBJ2-7	.
TGTGCCTGCCGACAGGGGTACACTGAAGCTTTCTTT	CACRQGYTEAFF	.	TRBV30	TRBJ1-1	TRBD1
TGTGCCAGCAGCGCGGCCCCAAGGGTATGGACCACAGATACGCAGTATTTT	CASSAAPRVWTTDTQYF	once	TRBV9	TRBJ2-3	.
TGCAGCAGCAAGGGGAGGCCCACAGATACGCAGTATTTT	CSSKGRPTDTQYF	.	TRBV29-1	TRBJ2-3	.
TGTGCCAGCAGTTTAGCAGGGAGGGGTCGGCAAGAGACCCAGTACTTC	CASSLAGRGRQETQYF	.	TRBV28	TRBJ2-5	TRBD2
TGTGCCAGCAGCGTAGGGGGTTCCTCCTACGAGCAGTACTTC	CASSVGGSSYEQYF	once	TRBV9	TRBJ2-7	.
TGTGCCAGCAGTGATTCATTGGACAGGCCCTACGAGCAGTACTTC	CASSDSLDRPYEQYF	.	TRBV2	TRBJ2-7	TRBD1
TGTGCCAGCAGCTTAGGGTCGGCTCAGTACTTC	CASSLGSAQYF	once	TRBV11-2	TRBJ2-4	.
TGTGCCAGCAGCCCACTAGCGGGAATCTACAATGAGCAGTTCTTC	CASSPLAGIYNEQFF	.	TRBV5-8	TRBJ2-1	TRBD2
TGCAGCGTCACCCGGGGTCGAGAGACCCAGTACTTC	CSVTRGRETQYF	.	TRBV29-1	TRBJ2-5	.
TGTGCCAGTATACAGCGGGGTCCCCCAGAAAAACTGTTTTTT	CASIQRGPPEKLFF	.	TRBV19	TRBJ1-4	.
TGTGCCAGCAGTTTCACCCGGGACAGGGAATACGAGCAGTACTTC	CASSFTRDREYEQYF	.	TRBV28	TRBJ2-7	TRBD1
TGTGCCAGCACCGAAGCGGGAGGGTCCTACAATGAGCAGTTCTTC	CASTEAGGSYNEQFF	.	TRBV6-5	TRBJ2-1	TRBD2
TGCGCCAGCAGCTTGGTTCTAGCGGATTCCTACAATGAGCAGTTCTTC	CASSLVLADSYNEQFF	.	TRBV5-1	TRBJ2-1	TRBD2
TGTGCCAGCAGCTTACCGTCCTACGAGCAGTACTTC	CASSLPSYEQYF	.	TRBV7-2	TRBJ2-7	.
TGTGCCAGCAGCCCCCTCGACCTAGCGGGAGATGAGGGAGATACGCAGTATTTT	CASSPLDLAGDEGDTQYF	once	TRBV28	TRBJ2-3	TRBD2
TGTGCCAGCAGAAACAGGGGGTTCTACGAGCAGTACTTC	CASRNRGFYEQYF	once	TRBV2	TRBJ2-7	TRBD1
TGTGCCAGCAGTGAAGCCAGGAATCCCGGGACAGAGACCAACACTGAAGCTTTCTTT	CASSEARNPGTETNTEAFF	.	TRBV2	TRBJ1-1	TRBD1
TGTGCCAGCAGCCCAAACCGGCTTGAGCAGTTCTTC	CASSPNRLEQFF	.	TRBV7-6	TRBJ2-1	.
TGCAGCGTTCACCTTACCCGGACCGAGGGGGACACCATATATTTT	CSVHLTRTEGDTIYF	.	TRBV29-1	TRBJ1-3	.